Detailed here is one T cell receptor beta chain. Ten or more counts support this clonotype. No cognate antigen has been identified for it. Qualities for individual bases were not recorded, and no much larger clone is one base off. This record comes from a study of regulatory T cells in long-lasting Graves disease (dated by TCRdb to the early 2020s). For the study in its entirety: In the newly diagnosed Graves' disease group, patients had been taking antithyroid drugs for less than 3 months. Persistent Graves' disease patients were compared with newly diagnosed Graves' disease patients by peripheral blood TCR sequencing and RNA sequencing. The study took place in China and was registered as a clinical trial. A total of roughly 33 samples underwent TCR sequencing: some 13 from persistent and some 20 from newly diagnosed Graves' disease patients.

CDR1 and CDR2, looked up from the germline V gene, are SGHRS and YFSETQ. The CDR3 contains 13 residues, cysteine and phenylalanine counted. CDR3 DNA is the only sequence kept; it has 39 bases, read in frame from the first base. V sheds 0 bases and J sheds 6 bases, leaving 8 bases between their ends. The sample's time point label, in plain terms: newly diagnosed GD, antithyroid drugs for less than 3 months. For both TCR sequencing and RNA sequencing, RNA was extracted from PBMCs in TRIzol. The diagnosis of Graves' disease was made according to American Thyroid Association guidelines. The patients came from an endocrinology department in Xi'an, China. From each patient, approximately 10 milliliters of peripheral blood was collected into an EDTA anticoagulant tube. Ficoll Paque Plus density gradient separation was used to isolate PBMCs, and no additional T cell sorting was done. An Agilent 2100 Bioanalyzer and agarose gel were used to check RNA quality, and a NanoDrop 2000 was used to measure RNA concentration.

Here is what the overall study found, with its caveats: Because the primary lesion, thyroid tissue, could not be accessed, the study looked at peripheral blood alone. More public clonotypes were shared among persistent patients (around 3,000) than among newly diagnosed patients (approximately 1,000). Preferential use of TRBV28, TRBJ1-2 and TRBJ2-5 was observed in persistent disease, whereas TRBV20-1 and TRBJ2-1 were favored in newly diagnosed disease. Sequencing and analysis were limited to the TCR beta chain. Compared with newly diagnosed patients, patients with persistent Graves' disease had lower TCR Shannon entropy and fewer highly expanded clones, which suggests clonal expansion. The authors noted that the small sample size was a limitation that may lower accuracy.

Library creation used multiplex PCR. The run used an Illumina HiSeq 4000. iRepertoire HTBI primers and Arm-PCR amplification of CDR3 regions were used to construct TCR beta libraries. Before sequencing, the PCR products went through gel purification. The authors' analysis ran thus. Gene usage analysis of CDR3 amino acid clonotypes relied on the 60 or so TRBV and about 15 TRBJ segments identified across samples. COPE and FqMerger were used to merge the filtered high-quality paired reads into contigs. BLAST was used to align contigs to IMGT TRBV, TRBD and TRBJ reference genes, with CDR3 defined following IMGT. Clonotypes above 0.1% frequency were classified as highly expanded clones. Shannon entropy was used to measure repertoire diversity, and the Gini coefficient was used to measure V-J evenness. Public clonotypes were defined as clonotypes shared by more than one individual. TCRdb reanalyzed the raw reads on its own, using fastp at Q25 for trimming and MiXCR for clone calling, and kept in-frame beta chains. Here each entry gathers all rows of one CDR3 protein and keeps the most common genes and DNA. The V and J calls and clone size come from TCRdb's table, not from the authors' own analysis. Across this sample there are roughly 430,000 distinct CDR3 sequences, with about a sixth seen only once. Of the sample, about 10% is held by the ten largest clones.

This same sample was also part of a study on T cells in Graves' hyperthyroidism and ophthalmopathy. The second publication reports: Stable Graves' hyperthyroidism was defined as the absence of progression to ophthalmopathy over 18 months of follow-up. Hyperthyroidism patients were aged 18 to 65 years and newly diagnosed, with disease duration of less than 2 months. Patients with uncontrolled infections, other autoimmune diseases, pregnancy or lactation were excluded. Clinical symptoms, serum thyroxine and TRAb, thyroid ultrasound, and orbital computed tomography formed the basis for the diagnoses. The first round of RT-PCR for the TCR CDR3 was performed with the HTBI primer set and the Qiagen OneStep RT-PCR kit. Most expanded thyroid clonotypes (frequency above 0.001) were also found in blood, which suggests that blood repertoires may mirror thyroid immune responses. A 13 V-J signature model separated ophthalmopathy from stable hyperthyroidism, with roughly 88% sensitivity and 81.08% specificity in cross-validation and 80%/75% in testing. In validation, the model predicted progression to ophthalmopathy with roughly 66% sensitivity and roughly 72% specificity, a median of approximately 6.5 months before onset. A discovery cohort of about a hundred patients, about 40 with Graves' ophthalmopathy and 55 to 65 with stable Graves' hyperthyroidism, was used to find distinguishing TCR V-J signatures. An independent validation cohort of under 20 hyperthyroidism patients and 17 patients who later progressed to ophthalmopathy tested prospective prediction of ophthalmopathy. The 100 discovery patients were randomly divided into training and test sets at a 7:3 ratio. The study also compared thyroid tissue and blood T-cell repertoires from more than 5 Graves' hyperthyroidism patients. After blood sampling, hyperthyroidism patients were treated with methimazole at a starting dose of 30 mg daily, and ophthalmopathy patients were treated with high-dose intravenous methylprednisolone. Libraries were constructed in a second round of multiplex PCR, after which size selection and purification were performed. Sequencing of the libraries was done on an Illumina HiSeq2000 using paired-end 100 bp reads. SOAPnuke was used to process the raw data, removing reads that contained adapters or uncalled bases, had a mean Phred below 15, or lacked an exact match to the constant primer or identifier. High-quality paired reads were merged using COPE v1.2.5, and each unique nucleotide sequence was defined as a clonotype. MiTCR v1.1 was used to align the clonotypes against IMGT TRBV, TRBD and TRBJ reference segments. Analysis was restricted to V-J combinations with a frequency above 0.0001, which covered about 99% of repertoires. The TCS score was defined as F50 (clonal expansion) divided by E x V (chaos), with BLOSUM62-based TCRdist calculated between CDR3 peptides within each V-J. Welch's t-statistics and random forest reduced 500 to 650 V-J features to 13, which were used in a naive Bayes classifier (R e1071). No statistical method was used to set the sample size in advance, and investigators knew the group allocation. The paper reports TCR Vbeta CDR3 sequencing of 135 peripheral blood samples: approximately 41 ophthalmopathy, about 75 hyperthyroidism and about 17 progressor patients.

The sequencing here drew on peripheral blood mononuclear cells (PBMCs), taken at new diagnosis, from a patient treated with antithyroid drugs. The rearrangement joined TRBV5-1 to TRBJ2-3; the D gene assignment is ambiguous. The sequence was collected from a woman aged 25-40 years with Graves disease. Donor details come from another sample of the same person, matched by shared clones. In nucleotide form, the sequence is TGCGCCAGCAGCTTGGCCGGTGAGGATACGCAGTATTTT. The translation is CASSLAGEDTQYF. The variable domain in full, with residues beyond the CDR3 obtained from the reference TRBV5-1 and TRBJ2-3 genes, is KAGVTQTPRYLIKTRGQQVTLSCSPISGHRSVSWYQQTPGQGLQFLFEYFSETQRNKGNFPGRFSGRQFSNSRSEMNVSTLELGDSALYLCASSLAGEDTQYFGPGTRLTVL.